This T cell receptor (beta chain) was recorded in a study of cytomegalovirus exposure and HLA in healthy donors. V dropped 4 bases and J dropped 0 bases, with 15 bases sitting between them. This CDR3 region has 15 residues. Germline V gene sequence: CDR1 SQVTM, CDR2 ANQGSEA. 13 Jbeta primers and 60 Vbeta primers were used for the PCR. Here immunoSEQ multiplex PCR was the method, and the copy in TCRdb shows in-frame clones only, minus some. The data hold around 150,000 clones, with around 81% observed a single time. This receptor was identified in a woman between 50 and 59 years old in good health and CMV-seronegative. The chain joins TRBV29-1 to TRBJ1-2; no definite D call. Sequencing used PBMCs. The CDR3 protein is CSVGYGGTTNYGYTF. The CDR3 nucleotides read TGCAGCGTTGGTTACGGTGGTACGACTAACTATGGCTACACCTTC.